The sequence of this T cell receptor beta chain was determined in a study of blood T cell repertoires in COVID-19. Study as a whole: The United States, Italy and Spain provided the acute and convalescent COVID-19 samples. Sources were T cells, B-cell-depleted T cells, or PBMCs; the material itself was cDNA or gDNA.

V was pared by 2 bases and J by 5 bases, with 10 bases between. Germline V gene sequence: CDR1 MNHEY, CDR2 SVGAGI. The CDR3 extends over 14 amino acids. Original methodology: It was from reference gene primer amplification that nucleated cell counts were estimated. TCRdb's table, derived via immunoSEQ multiplex PCR, lists solely in-frame clones and lacks some. V and J calls and clone size come straight from that table; D and trimming were deduced from the DNA. The table has 65,000 to 70,000 clones, around 93% seen once. The TCR sequence derives from a man in his 70s with active COVID-19. The sample comprised peripheral blood. The chain couples TRBV6-5 to TRBJ1-5; TRBD1 might be the D (6 bases). For the CDR3, the DNA is TGTGCCAGCAGTTACGCAGGGGTAGATCAGCCCCAGCATTTT. Translating gives CASSYAGVDQPQHF.